This TCR beta chain appears in the sequencing data of a study of identical twins. A universal primer site came from template switching; cDNA carried unique molecular identifiers. TCRdb independently ran MiXCR on the 5' RACE reads; one entry per CDR3 protein. In the table there are around 470,000 distinct CDR3 sequences, 13% to 15% of which are singletons. On this clonotype: Its antigen remains unidentified.

CDR1 LNHDA and CDR2 SQIVND come from the germline V gene (reference sequence). The CDR3 spans 12 residues. Trimming shortened V by 4 bases and J by 7 bases, and 11 bases separated the two germline ends. Study findings and constraints: Cross-sectional statistics, not tracking of the same donors, supported the conclusions. Recombination models fit unrelated individuals' TCR alpha sharing but underestimated twins'.

The data were also submitted as part of a second study, on yellow fever vaccine responses in identical twins. In that study: Twins reportedly showed a vaccine T cell response that seemed partly convergent and partly personalized.

The TCR originated in a woman under 30 in good health. Sequencing was performed on CD4+ T cells sorted from blood. The gene calls are TRBV19 and TRBJ2-7; D is possibly TRBD2 (6 bases). CDR3 residues: CASSTPRGEQYF. The CDR3, as DNA: TGTGCCAGTAGTACCCCTCGGGGGGAGCAGTACTTC. The whole variable domain, remainder taken from reference TRBV19 and TRBJ2-7, is DGGITQSPKYLFRKEGQNVTLSCEQNLNHDAMYWYRQDPGQGLRLIYYSQIVNDFQKGDIAEGYSVSREKKESFPLTVTSAQKNPTAFYLCASSTPRGEQYFGPGTRLTVT.